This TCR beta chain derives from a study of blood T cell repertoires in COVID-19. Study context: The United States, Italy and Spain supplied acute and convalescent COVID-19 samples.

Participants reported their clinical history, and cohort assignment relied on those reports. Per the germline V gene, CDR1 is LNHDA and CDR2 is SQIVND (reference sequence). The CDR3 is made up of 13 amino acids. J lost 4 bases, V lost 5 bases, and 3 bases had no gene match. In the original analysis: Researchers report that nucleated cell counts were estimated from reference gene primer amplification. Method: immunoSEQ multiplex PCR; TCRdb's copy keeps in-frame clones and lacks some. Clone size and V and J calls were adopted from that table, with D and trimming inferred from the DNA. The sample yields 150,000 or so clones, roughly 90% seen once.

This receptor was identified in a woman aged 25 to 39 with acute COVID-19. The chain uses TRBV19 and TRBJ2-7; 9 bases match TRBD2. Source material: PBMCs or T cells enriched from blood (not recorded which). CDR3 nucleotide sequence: TGTGCCAGTAGTCCTAGCGGGAAGTACGAGCAGTACTTC. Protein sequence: CASSPSGKYEQYF.